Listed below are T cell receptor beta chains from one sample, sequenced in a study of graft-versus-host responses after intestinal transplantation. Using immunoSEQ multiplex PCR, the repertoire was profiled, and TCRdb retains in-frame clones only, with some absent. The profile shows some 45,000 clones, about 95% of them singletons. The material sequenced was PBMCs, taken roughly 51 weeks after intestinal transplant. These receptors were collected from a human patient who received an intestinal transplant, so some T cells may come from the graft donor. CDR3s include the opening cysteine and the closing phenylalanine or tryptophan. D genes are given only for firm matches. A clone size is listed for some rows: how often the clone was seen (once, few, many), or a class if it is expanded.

CASSLASGGARDRETQYF | TGTGCCAGCAGCTTGGCCAGCGGGGGGGCAAGAGATCGGGAGACCCAGTACTTC | TRBJ2-5 | TRBD2 | NA | TRBV5-4
CASSPQRSGNTIYF | TGTGCCAGCAGTCCACAGCGGTCTGGAAACACCATATATTTT | TRBJ1-3 | NA | NA | TRBV6-5
CASSFGTGETYEQYF | TGTGCCAGCAGCTTCGGGACAGGGGAAACCTACGAGCAGTACTTC | TRBJ2-7 | TRBD1 | NA | TRBV7-6
CASSLSGIVYNEQFF | TGTGCCAGCAGCTTAAGCGGGATTGTCTACAATGAGCAGTTCTTC | TRBJ2-1 | NA | NA | TRBV7-3
CASSQDNNANYGYTF | TGTGCCAGCAGCCAAGATAATAACGCTAACTATGGCTACACCTTC | TRBJ1-2 | NA | NA | TRBV4-2
CASSQGRTGYSPLHF | TGTGCCAGCAGCCAAGGGCGGACAGGGTATTCACCCCTCCACTTT | TRBJ1-6 | TRBD1 | NA | TRBV14
CASSFGQSYEQYF | TGCGCCAGCAGCTTCGGACAGTCCTACGAGCAGTACTTC | TRBJ2-7 | NA | NA | TRBV5-1
CASSSFGQGETNYGYTF | TGTGCCAGCAGTTCCTTCGGACAGGGCGAAACTAACTATGGCTACACCTTC | TRBJ1-2 | TRBD1 | NA | TRBV27
CASSQGKLGGSGYTF | TGTGCCAGCAGCCAAGGTAAATTGGGCGGAAGTGGCTACACCTTC | TRBJ1-2 | NA | NA | TRBV4-2
CASSRGSYEQYF | TGCGCCAGCAGCCGGGGGAGCTACGAGCAGTACTTC | TRBJ2-7 | NA | NA | TRBV5-1
CASSSGPPQETQYF | TGTGCCAGCAGTAGCGGTCCCCCACAAGAGACCCAGTACTTC | TRBJ2-5 | NA | NA | TRBV6-1
CASRPGLAVYNEQFF | TGTGCCAGCAGGCCGGGACTAGCGGTTTACAATGAGCAGTTCTTC | TRBJ2-1 | TRBD2 | NA | TRBV5-5
CASSPRYTGELFF | TGTGCCAGCAGCCCCCGGTACACCGGGGAGCTGTTTTTT | TRBJ2-2 | NA | NA | TRBV7-7
CASSPPQGEQYF | TGTGCCAGCAGCCCACCGCAGGGCGAGCAGTACTTC | TRBJ2-7 | NA | NA | TRBV9
CASSLAPTGGLGTKAFF | TGTGCCAGCAGCTTAGCGCCTACGGGGGGCTTGGGCACTAAAGCTTTCTTT | TRBJ1-1 | NA | NA | TRBV7-6
CASSFKAGDEQYF | TGTGCCAGCAGCTTTAAAGCGGGAGACGAGCAGTACTTC | TRBJ2-7 | TRBD2 | NA | TRBV5-4
CASSRGTTGADTQYF | TGTGCCAGCAGCCGCGGGACTACCGGGGCAGATACGCAGTATTTT | TRBJ2-3 | TRBD2 | NA | TRBV7-2
CASSSPGNTEAFF | TGTGCCAGCAGCTCACCGGGGAACACTGAAGCTTTCTTT | TRBJ1-1 | NA | NA | TRBV6-5
CAIRDRGENTEAFF | TGTGCCATACGGGACCGGGGAGAGAACACTGAAGCTTTCTTT | TRBJ1-1 | NA | NA | TRBV6-6
CASSSHTPYEQYF | TGTGCCAGCAGTTCACATACCCCCTACGAGCAGTACTTC | TRBJ2-7 | NA | NA | TRBV27
CASSYIRQETQYF | TGTGCCAGCAGTTACATCAGACAAGAGACCCAGTACTTC | TRBJ2-5 | NA | once | TRBV6-5
CASTTDERYTEAFF | TGTGCCAGCACGACAGACGAGCGGTACACTGAAGCTTTCTTT | TRBJ1-1 | NA | NA | TRBV5-4
CASSQPPADTQYF | TGCGCCAGCAGCCAACCACCGGCAGATACGCAGTATTTT | TRBJ2-3 | NA | NA | TRBV10-2
CASSRGQGNGYTF | TGTGCCAGCAGCCGTGGACAGGGGAATGGCTACACCTTC | TRBJ1-2 | TRBD1 | NA | TRBV6-5
CASSLRGRLNTEAFF | TGTGCCAGCAGCTTACGTGGACGGCTGAACACTGAAGCTTTCTTT | TRBJ1-1 | NA | NA | TRBV5-6
CASRPTGTGNYGYTF | TGTGCCAGCAGACCTACCGGGACAGGGAACTATGGCTACACCTTC | TRBJ1-2 | TRBD1 | NA | TRBV7-9
CASSALSGGTGELFF | TGTGCCAGCAGTGCCCTGAGCGGGGGGACCGGGGAGCTGTTTTTT | TRBJ2-2 | TRBD2 | NA | TRBV6-1
CASSGGQGAMMNTEAFF | TGCGCCAGCAGTGGGGGACAGGGGGCAATGATGAACACTGAAGCTTTCTTT | TRBJ1-1 | TRBD1 | NA | TRBV10-2
CASRWVEADTQYF | TGCGCCAGCAGATGGGTCGAGGCAGATACGCAGTATTTT | TRBJ2-3 | NA | NA | TRBV4-1
CASSQAGGGQGTTYEQYF | TGCGCCAGCAGCCAAGCGGGAGGGGGGCAGGGCACGACCTACGAGCAGTACTTC | TRBJ2-7 | TRBD2 | NA | TRBV4-1
CASSYSTNSPLHF | TGTGCCAGCAGTTACTCGACTAATTCACCCCTCCACTTT | TRBJ1-6 | NA | NA | TRBV6-5
CASSPRGLAGVGAGETQYF | TGTGCCAGCAGCCCCAGAGGACTAGCGGGAGTGGGGGCAGGAGAGACCCAGTACTTC | TRBJ2-5 | TRBD2 | NA | TRBV5-4
CSVEDQGGTEAFF | TGCAGCGTTGAAGACCAGGGAGGCACTGAAGCTTTCTTT | TRBJ1-1 | NA | NA | TRBV29-1
CASSGRQGAISNQPQHF | TGTGCCAGTAGTGGGAGACAGGGGGCGATAAGCAATCAGCCCCAGCATTTT | TRBJ1-5 | TRBD1 | NA | TRBV19
CASSPTLAGGWDEQFF | TGTGCCAGCAGCCCCACACTAGCGGGAGGGTGGGATGAGCAGTTCTTC | TRBJ2-1 | TRBD2 | NA | TRBV7-9
CASRGQGVSYGYTF | TGTGCCAGCCGGGGACAGGGCGTCTCCTATGGCTACACCTTC | TRBJ1-2 | TRBD1 | NA | TRBV5-4
CSAPRAEAFF | TGCAGTGCCCCCAGGGCAGAAGCTTTCTTT | TRBJ1-1 | NA | NA | TRBV20-1
CASSLAGGSYEQYF | TGTGCCAGCAGCCTAGCGGGGGGATCCTACGAGCAGTACTTC | TRBJ2-7 | TRBD2 | NA | TRBV6-1
CSALWGKLFF | TGCAGTGCCCTGTGGGGAAAACTGTTTTTT | TRBJ1-4 | NA | NA | TRBV20-1
CASSVVSGARDTQYF | TGTGCCAGCAGCGTAGTGTCGGGGGCAAGGGATACGCAGTATTTT | TRBJ2-3 | NA | NA | TRBV9
CASRRGPNTGELFF | TGTGCCAGCAGGAGGGGACCTAACACCGGGGAGCTGTTTTTT | TRBJ2-2 | NA | once | TRBV27
CASSKRQGRGYTF | TGTGCCAGCAGTAAGAGACAGGGGAGGGGCTACACCTTC | TRBJ1-2 | TRBD1 | NA | TRBV27
CASSFGTDSNQPQHF | TGTGCCAGCAGCTTCGGGACGGATAGCAATCAGCCCCAGCATTTT | TRBJ1-5 | NA | NA | TRBV11-3